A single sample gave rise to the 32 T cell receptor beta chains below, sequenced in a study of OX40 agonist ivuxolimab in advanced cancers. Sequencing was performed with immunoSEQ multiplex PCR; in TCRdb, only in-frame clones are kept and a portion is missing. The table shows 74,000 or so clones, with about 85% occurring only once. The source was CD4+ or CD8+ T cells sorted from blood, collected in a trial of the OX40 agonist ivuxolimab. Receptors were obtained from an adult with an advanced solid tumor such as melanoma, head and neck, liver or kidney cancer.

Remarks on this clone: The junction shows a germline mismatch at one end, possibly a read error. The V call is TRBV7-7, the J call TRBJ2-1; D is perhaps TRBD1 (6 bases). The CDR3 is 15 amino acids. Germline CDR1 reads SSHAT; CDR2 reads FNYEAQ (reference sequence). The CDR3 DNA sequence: TGTGCTAGCAGCTTAGCGCCCGGACAGTACAATGAGCAGTTCTTC. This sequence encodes CASSLAPGQYNEQFF. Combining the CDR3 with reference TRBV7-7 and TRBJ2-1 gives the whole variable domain GAGVSQSPRYKVTKRGQDVTLRCDPISSHATLYWYQQALGQGPEFLTYFNYEAQPDKSGLPSDRFSAERPEGSISTLTIQRTEQRDSAMYRCASSLAPGQYNEQFFGPGTRLTVL.

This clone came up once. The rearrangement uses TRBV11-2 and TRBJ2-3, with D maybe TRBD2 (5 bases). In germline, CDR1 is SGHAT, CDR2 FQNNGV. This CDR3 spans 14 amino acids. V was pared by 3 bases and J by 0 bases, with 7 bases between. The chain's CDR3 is CASSLRTSTDTQYF. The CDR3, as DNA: TGTGCCAGCAGCTTGCGGACTAGCACAGATACGCAGTATTTT.

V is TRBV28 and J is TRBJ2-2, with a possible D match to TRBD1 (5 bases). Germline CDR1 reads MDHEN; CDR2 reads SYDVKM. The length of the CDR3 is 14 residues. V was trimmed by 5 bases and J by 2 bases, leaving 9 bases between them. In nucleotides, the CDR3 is TGTGCCAGCAGTGGGGCACAAAACACCGGGGAGCTGTTTTTT. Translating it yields CASSGAQNTGELFF.

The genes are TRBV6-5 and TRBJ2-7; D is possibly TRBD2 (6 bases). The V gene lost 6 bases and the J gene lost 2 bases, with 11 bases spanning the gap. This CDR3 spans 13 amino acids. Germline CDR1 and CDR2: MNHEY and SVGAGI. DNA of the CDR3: TGTGCCAGCAGCAAGCCGGGGGCCTACGAGCAGTACTTC. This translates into CASSKPGAYEQYF.

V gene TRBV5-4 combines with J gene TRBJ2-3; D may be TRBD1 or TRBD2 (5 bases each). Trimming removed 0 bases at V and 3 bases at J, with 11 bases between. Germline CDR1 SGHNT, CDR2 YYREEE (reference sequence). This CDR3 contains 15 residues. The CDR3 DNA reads TGTGCCAGCAGCTTGGGGGGGAAGCCAACAGATACGCAGTATTTT. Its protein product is CASSLGGKPTDTQYF.

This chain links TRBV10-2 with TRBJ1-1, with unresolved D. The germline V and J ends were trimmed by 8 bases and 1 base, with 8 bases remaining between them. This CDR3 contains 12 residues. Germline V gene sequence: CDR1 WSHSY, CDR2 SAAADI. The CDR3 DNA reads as TGCGCCAGCCTTTCTGGGAACACTGAAGCTTTCTTT. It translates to CASLSGNTEAFF.

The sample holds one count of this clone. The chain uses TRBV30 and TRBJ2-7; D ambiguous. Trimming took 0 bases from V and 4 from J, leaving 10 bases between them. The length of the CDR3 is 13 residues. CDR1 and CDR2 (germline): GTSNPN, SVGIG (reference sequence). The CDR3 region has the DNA TGTGCCTGGAGTGTACCCCCCAATTACGAGCAGTACTTC. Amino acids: CAWSVPPNYEQYF. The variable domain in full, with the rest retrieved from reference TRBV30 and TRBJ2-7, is SQTIHQWPATLVQPVGSPLSLECTVEGTSNPNLYWYRQAAGRGLQLLFYSVGIGQISSEVPQNLSASRPQDRQFILSSKKLLLSDSGFYLCAWSVPPNYEQYFGPGTRLTVT.

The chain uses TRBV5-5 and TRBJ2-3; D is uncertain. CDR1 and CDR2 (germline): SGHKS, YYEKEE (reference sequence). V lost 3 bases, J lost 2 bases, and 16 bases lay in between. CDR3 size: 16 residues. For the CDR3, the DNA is TGTGCCAGCAGCTCTAGACCGGAAGTAGACACAGATACGCAGTATTTT. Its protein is CASSSRPEVDTDTQYF. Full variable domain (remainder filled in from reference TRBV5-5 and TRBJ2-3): DAGVTQSPTHLIKTRGQQVTLRCSPISGHKSVSWYQQVLGQGPQFIFQYYEKEERGRGNFPDRFSARQFPNYSSELNVNALLLGDSALYLCASSSRPEVDTDTQYFGPGTRLTVL.

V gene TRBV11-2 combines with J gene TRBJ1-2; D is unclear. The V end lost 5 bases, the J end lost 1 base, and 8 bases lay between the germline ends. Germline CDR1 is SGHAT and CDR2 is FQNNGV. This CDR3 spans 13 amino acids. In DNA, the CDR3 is TGTGCCAGCAGCCCCGCACTTAACTATGGCTACACCTTC. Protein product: CASSPALNYGYTF. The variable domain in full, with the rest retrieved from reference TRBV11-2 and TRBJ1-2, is EAGVAQSPRYKIIEKRQSVAFWCNPISGHATLYWYQQILGQGPKLLIQFQNNGVVDDSQLPKDRFSAERLKGVDSTLKIQPAKLEDSAVYLCASSPALNYGYTFGSGTRLTVV.

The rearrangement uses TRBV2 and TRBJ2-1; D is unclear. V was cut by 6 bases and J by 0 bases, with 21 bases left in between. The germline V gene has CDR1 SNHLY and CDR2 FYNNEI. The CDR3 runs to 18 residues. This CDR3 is CASSLRIPGLSSYNEQFF. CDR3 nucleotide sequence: TGTGCCAGCAGCCTCCGAATTCCCGGGTTAAGCTCCTACAATGAGCAGTTCTTC.

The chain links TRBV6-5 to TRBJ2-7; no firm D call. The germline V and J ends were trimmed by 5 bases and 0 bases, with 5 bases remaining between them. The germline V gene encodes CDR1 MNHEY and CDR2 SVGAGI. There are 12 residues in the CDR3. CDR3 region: CASSTVSYEQYF. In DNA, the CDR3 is TGTGCCAGCAGTACAGTCTCCTACGAGCAGTACTTC.

CDR3 region: CASSPPGGASTDTQYF. The CDR3 DNA is TGTGCCAGCAGCCCCCCGGGCGGGGCTAGCACAGATACGCAGTATTTT. The rearrangement links TRBV9 to TRBJ2-3, with D possibly TRBD2 on 6 matching bases. The V gene lost 4 bases and the J gene lost 0 bases, with 15 bases spanning the gap. Looked up from germline, CDR1 is SGDLS and CDR2 is YYNGEE. CDR3 length: 16 residues.

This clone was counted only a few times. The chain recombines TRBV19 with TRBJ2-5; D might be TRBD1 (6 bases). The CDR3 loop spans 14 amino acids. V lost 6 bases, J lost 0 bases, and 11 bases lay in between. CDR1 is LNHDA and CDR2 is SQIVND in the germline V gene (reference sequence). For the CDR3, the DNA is TGTGCCAGTAGGGGGGCAGCGAACCAAGAGACCCAGTACTTC. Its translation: CASRGAANQETQYF. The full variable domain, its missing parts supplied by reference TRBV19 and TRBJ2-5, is DGGITQSPKYLFRKEGQNVTLSCEQNLNHDAMYWYRQDPGQGLRLIYYSQIVNDFQKGDIAEGYSVSREKKESFPLTVTSAQKNPTAFYLCASRGAANQETQYFGPGTRLLVL.

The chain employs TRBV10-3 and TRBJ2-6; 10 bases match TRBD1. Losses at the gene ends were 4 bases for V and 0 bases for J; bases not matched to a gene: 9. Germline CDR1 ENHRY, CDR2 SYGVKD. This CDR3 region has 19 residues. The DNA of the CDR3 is TGTGCCATCAGTGGGGCCTGGACAGGGGGAGGCTCTGGGGCCAACGTCCTGACTTTC. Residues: CAISGAWTGGGSGANVLTF.

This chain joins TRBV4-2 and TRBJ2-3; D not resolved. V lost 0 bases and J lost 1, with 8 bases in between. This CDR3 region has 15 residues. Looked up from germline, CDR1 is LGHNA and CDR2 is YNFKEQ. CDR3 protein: CASSQDAGRTDTQYF. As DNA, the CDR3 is TGTGCCAGCAGCCAAGATGCAGGCCGCACAGATACGCAGTATTTT.

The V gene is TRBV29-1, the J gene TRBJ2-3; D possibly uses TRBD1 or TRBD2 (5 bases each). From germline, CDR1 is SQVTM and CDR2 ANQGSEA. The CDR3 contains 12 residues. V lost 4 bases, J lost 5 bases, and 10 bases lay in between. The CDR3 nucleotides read TGCAGCGTTGCCGGGGCGCGAGATACGCAGTATTTT. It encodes CSVAGARDTQYF.

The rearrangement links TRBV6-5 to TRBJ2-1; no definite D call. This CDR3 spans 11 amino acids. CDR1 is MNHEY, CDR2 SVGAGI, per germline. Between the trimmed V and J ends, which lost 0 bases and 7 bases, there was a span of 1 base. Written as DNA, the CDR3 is TGTGCCAGCAGTTACTCGAATGAGCAGTTCTTC. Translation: CASSYSNEQFF.

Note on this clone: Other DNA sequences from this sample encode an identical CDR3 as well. CDR3 sequence: CASSLEGNTIYF. CDR3 nucleotide sequence: TGTGCCAGCAGCTTAGAAGGAAACACCATATATTTT. V usage is TRBV7-2 and J usage is TRBJ1-3; D remains ambiguous. This CDR3 spans 12 amino acids. V lost 1 base and J 4 bases, leaving 2 bases between the germline ends. In germline, CDR1 is SGHTA, CDR2 FQGNSA.

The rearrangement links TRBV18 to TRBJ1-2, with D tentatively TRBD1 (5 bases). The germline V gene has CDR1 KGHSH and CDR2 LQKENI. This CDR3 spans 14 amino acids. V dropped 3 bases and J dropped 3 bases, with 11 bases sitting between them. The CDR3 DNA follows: TGTGCCAGCTCACCTACCCAGGGAGACTATGGCTACACCTTC. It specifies CASSPTQGDYGYTF.

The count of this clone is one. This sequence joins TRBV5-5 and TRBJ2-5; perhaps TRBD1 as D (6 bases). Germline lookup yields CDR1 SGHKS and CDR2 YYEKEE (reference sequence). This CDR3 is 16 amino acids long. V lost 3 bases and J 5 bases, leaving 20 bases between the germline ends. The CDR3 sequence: CASSSIGPGVRETQYF. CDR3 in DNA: TGTGCCAGCAGCTCCATAGGTCCAGGGGTGAGGGAGACCCAGTACTTC.

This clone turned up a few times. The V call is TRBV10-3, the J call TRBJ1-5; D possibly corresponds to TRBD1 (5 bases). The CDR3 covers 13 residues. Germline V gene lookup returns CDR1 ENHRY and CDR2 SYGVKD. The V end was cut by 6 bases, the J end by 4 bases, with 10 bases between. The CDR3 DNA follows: TGTGCCATCAGGAGCGGGGGGAATCAGCCCCAGCATTTT. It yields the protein CAIRSGGNQPQHF.

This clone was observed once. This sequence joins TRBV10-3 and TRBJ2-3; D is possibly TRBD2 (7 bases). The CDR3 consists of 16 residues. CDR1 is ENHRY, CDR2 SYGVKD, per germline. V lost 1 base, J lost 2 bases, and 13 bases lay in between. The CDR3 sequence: CAISEWRGRTTDTQYF. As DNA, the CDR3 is TGTGCCATCAGTGAGTGGCGGGGGCGAACCACAGATACGCAGTATTTT.

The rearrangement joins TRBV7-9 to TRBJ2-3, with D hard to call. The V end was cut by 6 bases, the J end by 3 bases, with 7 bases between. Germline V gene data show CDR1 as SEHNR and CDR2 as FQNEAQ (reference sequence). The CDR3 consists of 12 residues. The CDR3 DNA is TGTGCCAGCAGTAAAGGGACAGATACGCAGTATTTT. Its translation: CASSKGTDTQYF.

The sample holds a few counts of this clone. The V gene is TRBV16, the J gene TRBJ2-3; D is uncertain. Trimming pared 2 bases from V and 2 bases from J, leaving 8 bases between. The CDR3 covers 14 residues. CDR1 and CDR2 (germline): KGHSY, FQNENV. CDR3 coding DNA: TGTGCCAGCAGCCAAAAAGGGTTCACAGATACGCAGTATTTT. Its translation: CASSQKGFTDTQYF.

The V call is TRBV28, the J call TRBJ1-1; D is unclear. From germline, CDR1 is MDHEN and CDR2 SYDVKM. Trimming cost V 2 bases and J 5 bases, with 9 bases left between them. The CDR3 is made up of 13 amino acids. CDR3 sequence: CASSLGVGTEAFF. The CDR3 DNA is TGTGCCAGCAGTTTAGGGGTGGGGACTGAAGCTTTCTTT.

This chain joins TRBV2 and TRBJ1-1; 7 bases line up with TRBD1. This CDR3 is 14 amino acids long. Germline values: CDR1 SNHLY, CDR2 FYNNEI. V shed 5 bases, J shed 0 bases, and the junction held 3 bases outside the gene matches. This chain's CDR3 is CASSSQGMNTEAFF. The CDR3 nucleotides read TGTGCCAGCAGTTCACAGGGGATGAACACTGAAGCTTTCTTT. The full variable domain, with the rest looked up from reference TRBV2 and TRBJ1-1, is EPEVTQTPSHQVTQMGQEVILRCVPISNHLYFYWYRQILGQKVEFLVSFYNNEISEKSEIFDDQFSVERPDGSNFTLKIRSTKLEDSAMYFCASSSQGMNTEAFFGQGTRLTVV.

In DNA form, the CDR3 reads TGCGCCAGCAGCTTGAACACTCAGGGGGGCACTGAAGCTTTCTTT. Translating gives CASSLNTQGGTEAFF. V usage is TRBV5-1 and J usage is TRBJ1-1; 7 bases are shared with TRBD1. The CDR3 sequence is 15 residues long. J lost 4 bases, V lost 1 base, and 7 bases had no gene match. Germline CDR1 reads SGHRS; CDR2 reads YFSETQ.

CDR3 region: CASSYADEQFF. Here the CDR3 DNA reads TGTGCCAGCAGTTACGCAGATGAGCAGTTCTTC. V is TRBV6-5 and J is TRBJ2-1; D is undetermined. The CDR3 sequence is 11 residues long. Germline CDR1 and CDR2: MNHEY and SVGAGI. Deletions cut 2 bases from V and 8 bases from J, with 4 bases between.

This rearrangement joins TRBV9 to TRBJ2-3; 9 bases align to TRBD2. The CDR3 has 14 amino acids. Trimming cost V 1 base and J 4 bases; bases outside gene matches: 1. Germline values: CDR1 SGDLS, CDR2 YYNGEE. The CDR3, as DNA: TGTGCCAGCAGCGTACTAGCGGGGTCAGATACGCAGTATTTT. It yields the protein CASSVLAGSDTQYF.

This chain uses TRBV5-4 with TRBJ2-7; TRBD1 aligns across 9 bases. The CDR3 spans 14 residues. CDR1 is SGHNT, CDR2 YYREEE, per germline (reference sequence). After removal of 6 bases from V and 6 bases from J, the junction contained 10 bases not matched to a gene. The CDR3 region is CASTPRDREGEQYF. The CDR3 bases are TGTGCCAGCACCCCCCGGGACAGGGAGGGCGAGCAGTACTTC.

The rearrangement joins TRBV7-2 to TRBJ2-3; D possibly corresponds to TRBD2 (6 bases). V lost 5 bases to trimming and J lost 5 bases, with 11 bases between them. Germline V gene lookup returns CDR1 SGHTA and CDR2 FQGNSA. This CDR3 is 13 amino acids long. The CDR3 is CASSLGLQDTQYF. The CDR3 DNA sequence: TGTGCCAGCAGCCTGGGACTCCAAGATACGCAGTATTTT.

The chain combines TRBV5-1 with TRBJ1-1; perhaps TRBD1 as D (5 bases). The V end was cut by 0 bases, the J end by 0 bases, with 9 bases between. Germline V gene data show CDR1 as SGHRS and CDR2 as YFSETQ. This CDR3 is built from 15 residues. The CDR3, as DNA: TGCGCCAGCAGCTTGGACGGAGGGGTGAACACTGAAGCTTTCTTT. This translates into CASSLDGGVNTEAFF. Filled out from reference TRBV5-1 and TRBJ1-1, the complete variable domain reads KAGVTQTPRYLIKTRGQQVTLSCSPISGHRSVSWYQQTPGQGLQFLFEYFSETQRNKGNFPGRFSGRQFSNSRSEMNVSTLELGDSALYLCASSLDGGVNTEAFFGQGTRLTVV.